One sample yielded the 22 T cell receptor beta chains listed below, sequenced in a study of CD8+ T cells in alopecia areata. Indicated treatment: oral pan-JAK inhibitor, 5-10 mg twice daily. Extraction of RNA preceded its reverse transcription into cDNA, which served as the sequencing template. The data were produced by immunoSEQ multiplex PCR, yet TCRdb's version contains in-frame clones alone and is incomplete. In the table there are roughly 150,000 clones, about 56% of which are singletons. The sequencing used CD8+ T cells sorted from blood, collected at week 4, from a patient treated with tofacitinib. These receptors all stem from a human donor with alopecia areata.

This clone occurred a few times. The rearrangement uses TRBV30 and TRBJ2-7; no clear D. Trimming removed 4 bases from V and 6 bases from J, with 16 bases in between. Germline assignment: CDR1 GTSNPN and CDR2 SVGIG (reference sequence). This CDR3 spans 13 amino acids. In nucleotides, the CDR3 is TGTGCCTGGACCTGGGCAGCCAAGGGCGAGCAGTACTTC. Encoded protein: CAWTWAAKGEQYF.

V usage is TRBV25-1 and J usage is TRBJ2-5; D possibly matches TRBD1 or TRBD2 (5 bases each). Trimming removed 0 bases at V and 3 bases at J, with 11 bases between. The CDR3 consists of 15 residues. Germline assignment: CDR1 MGHDK and CDR2 SYGVNS. CDR3: CASSEYEGWEETQYF. The DNA of the CDR3 is TGTGCCAGCAGTGAATATGAGGGGTGGGAAGAGACCCAGTACTTC. Filled out from reference TRBV25-1 and TRBJ2-5, the complete variable domain reads EADIYQTPRYLVIGTGKKITLECSQTMGHDKMYWYQQDPGMELHLIHYSYGVNSTEKGDLSSESTVSRIRTEHFPLTLESARPSHTSQYLCASSEYEGWEETQYFGPGTRLLVL.

The chain has TRBV2 and TRBJ2-3; no clear D gene. CDR3 size: 15 residues. The germline V and J ends were trimmed by 11 bases and 0 bases, with 18 bases remaining between them. Looked up from germline, CDR1 is SNHLY and CDR2 is FYNNEI. In DNA form, the CDR3 reads TGTGCCCTTTTCGACGGCAAAGCTAGCACAGATACGCAGTATTTT. Translated: CALFDGKASTDTQYF.

Regarding this clone: This sample also contains other DNA sequences that code for the same CDR3. The rearrangement links TRBV6-1 to TRBJ2-5; 9 bases map to TRBD2. Germline lookup yields CDR1 MNHNS and CDR2 SASEGT. The CDR3 totals 15 residues. Losses at the gene ends were 0 bases for V and 1 base for J; bases not matched to a gene: 0. The CDR3 DNA is TGTGCCAGCAGTGAAGCTAGCGGGGGCCAAGAGACCCAGTACTTC. The encoded protein is CASSEASGGQETQYF.

DNA of the CDR3: TGTGCCTGGTTAGCGGGATTCACAGATACGCAGTATTTT. Amino acids: CAWLAGFTDTQYF. The chain uses TRBV30 and TRBJ2-3, with 8 bases matching TRBD2. CDR1 GTSNPN and CDR2 SVGIG come from the germline V gene (reference sequence). CDR3 length: 13 residues. V lost 5 bases to trimming and J lost 2 bases; unmatched junction nucleotides: 3. Filled out from reference TRBV30 and TRBJ2-3, the complete variable domain reads SQTIHQWPATLVQPVGSPLSLECTVEGTSNPNLYWYRQAAGRGLQLLFYSVGIGQISSEVPQNLSASRPQDRQFILSSKKLLLSDSGFYLCAWLAGFTDTQYFGPGTRLTVL.

The chain carries TRBV13 and TRBJ1-2, with 11 bases fitting TRBD1. CDR1 PRHDT and CDR2 FYEKMQ come from the germline V gene (reference sequence). This CDR3 is 13 amino acids long. V trimming: 4 bases; J trimming: 9 bases; junction bases outside the gene matches: 4. CDR3 sequence reads: CASSSGQGASYTF. The DNA of the CDR3 is TGTGCCAGCAGCTCAGGACAGGGGGCTAGCTACACCTTC. Combining the CDR3 with reference TRBV13 and TRBJ1-2 gives the whole variable domain AAGVIQSPRHLIKEKRETATLKCYPIPRHDTVYWYQQGPGQDPQFLISFYEKMQSDKGSIPDRFSAQQFSDYHSELNMSSLELGDSALYFCASSSGQGASYTFGSGTRLTVV.

This clone was seen a handful of times. V gene TRBV9 combines with J gene TRBJ2-7; D possibly corresponds to TRBD1 (5 bases). This CDR3 region has 13 residues. Germline CDR1 reads SGDLS; CDR2 reads YYNGEE. With 3 bases removed from V and 2 bases from J, the gap between germline ends came to 9 bases. The CDR3 DNA reads as TGTGCCAGCAGCGAGGACAACGCCTACGAGCAGTACTTC. Encoded protein: CASSEDNAYEQYF.

The chain carries TRBV11-2 and TRBJ1-5; D not resolved. Trimming removed 6 bases from V and 7 bases from J, with 10 bases in between. Germline CDR1 reads SGHAT; CDR2 reads FQNNGV. This CDR3 region has 12 residues. In nucleotides, the CDR3 is TGTGCCAGCAGTGCAGGTTACCAGCCCCAGCATTTT. It specifies CASSAGYQPQHF.

The sample holds a few counts of this clone. The chain is built from TRBV27 and TRBJ2-7, with 8 bases matching TRBD1. Germline-derived CDR1 and CDR2 are MNHEY and SMNVEV (reference sequence). The CDR3 is 15 residues long. V was clipped by 5 bases and J by 3 bases; unmatched bases: 9. The CDR3 is CASSLRTGQNYEQYF. In DNA, the CDR3 is TGTGCCAGCAGTCTACGGACAGGGCAAAACTACGAGCAGTACTTC.

This clone has only a few counts. The V and J genes are TRBV11-2 and TRBJ2-7, with D uncertain. The CDR3 extends over 12 amino acids. The V and J ends lost 5 bases and 7 bases respectively, with 12 bases between them. Germline V gene lookup returns CDR1 SGHAT and CDR2 FQNNGV. The CDR3 sequence: CASSASFLEQYF. The CDR3 coding sequence is TGTGCCAGCAGCGCTTCCTTCCTTGAGCAGTACTTC.

This clone occurred a few times. The sample contains more than one DNA sequence encoding this CDR3. The V and J genes are TRBV27 and TRBJ2-7, with 9 bases that match TRBD1. The CDR3 is 14 amino acids. From germline, CDR1 is MNHEY and CDR2 SMNVEV (reference sequence). J lost 2 bases, V lost 6 bases, and 5 bases had no gene match. CDR3 nucleotide sequence: TGTGCCAGCAGCAGTACAGGGGGCGCCTACGAGCAGTACTTC. Translating gives CASSSTGGAYEQYF.

Comment on this clone: The same CDR3 arises from other DNA sequences in this sample as well. The chain joins TRBV7-9 to TRBJ2-7; D not certain. CDR1 and CDR2 from the germline V gene are SEHNR and FQNEAQ (reference sequence). The CDR3 loop spans 12 amino acids. V was shortened by 5 bases and J by 3 bases, with 8 bases between the two germline ends. The CDR3 DNA reads as TGTGCCAGCAGCGGCACCAGCTACGAGCAGTACTTC. Translation gives CASSGTSYEQYF.

J is TRBJ1-5 and V is TRBV5-6; D uncertain. This CDR3 is built from 13 residues. In germline, CDR1 is SGHDT, CDR2 YYEEEE. Trimming pared 0 bases from V and 7 bases from J, leaving 8 bases between. CDR3 DNA: TGTGCCAGCAGCTTGGGCGGGATCCAGCCCCAGCATTTT. It encodes CASSLGGIQPQHF.

This clone was seen only a few times. The rearrangement uses TRBV29-1 and TRBJ2-3; D gene ambiguous. V lost 5 bases and J 3 bases, leaving 12 bases between the germline ends. This CDR3 region has 13 residues. CDR1 SQVTM and CDR2 ANQGSEA come from the germline V gene. The CDR3 is CSVNSILTDTQYF. CDR3 bases: TGCAGCGTTAACAGCATCCTAACAGATACGCAGTATTTT.

The J gene is TRBJ2-2, the V gene TRBV29-1, with no clear D. The ends were cut back, 6 bases at V and 6 bases at J, with 8 bases in the middle. Germline assignment: CDR1 SQVTM and CDR2 ANQGSEA. The CDR3 is 11 residues long. CDR3 nucleotide sequence: TGCAGCGTAGAAACGCCCGGGGAGCTGTTTTTT. Encoded protein: CSVETPGELFF.

This clone was seen only a few times. The CDR3 sequence: CSVEILAGGMNTGELFF. The CDR3 DNA reads TGCAGCGTTGAGATCCTAGCGGGGGGTATGAACACCGGGGAGCTGTTTTTT. This chain uses TRBV29-1 with TRBJ2-2, with 11 bases aligning to TRBD2. Germline V gene sequence: CDR1 SQVTM, CDR2 ANQGSEA. The CDR3 loop spans 17 amino acids. J lost 1 base, V lost 3 bases, and 7 bases had no gene match.

The chain is built from TRBV5-5 and TRBJ1-2; no definite D call. The CDR3 has 15 amino acids. The V gene lost 4 bases and the J gene lost 1 base, with 14 bases spanning the gap. Germline loops: CDR1 SGHKS, CDR2 YYEKEE (reference sequence). This CDR3 reads CASSQADQFNYGYTF. In nucleotides, the CDR3 is TGTGCCAGCAGCCAGGCAGACCAATTTAACTATGGCTACACCTTC.

V and J are TRBV5-6 and TRBJ1-1; no definite D call. Germline V lookup: CDR1 SGHDT, CDR2 YYEEEE. The V gene lost 4 bases and the J gene lost 1 base, with 11 bases spanning the gap. CDR3 length: 14 amino acids. The CDR3 DNA follows: TGTGCCAGCAGCCTCGGGTATGAGAACACTGAAGCTTTCTTT. Its protein product is CASSLGYENTEAFF.

This clone showed up just once. This chain links TRBV14 with TRBJ1-5, with D unclear. This CDR3 is built from 13 residues. Trimming cost V 0 bases and J 5 bases, with 5 bases left between them. Germline CDR1 is SGHDN and CDR2 is FVKESK. The CDR3 nucleotides are TGTGCCAGCAGCCAAGAATCTGATCAGCCCCAGCATTTT. Translating it yields CASSQESDQPQHF.

For the CDR3, the DNA is TGCAGCGTTCTACCGGGGGCTGGCACTGAAGCTTTCTTT. It translates to CSVLPGAGTEAFF. The J gene is TRBJ1-1, the V gene TRBV29-1; tentatively, D is TRBD1 (6 bases). The V end was cut by 5 bases, the J end by 4 bases, with 14 bases between. This CDR3 is built from 13 residues. Germline CDR1 reads SQVTM; CDR2 reads ANQGSEA.

CDR3 region: CASSELGMSTEAFF. The CDR3 region has the DNA TGTGCCAGCAGTGAACTGGGGATGAGCACTGAAGCTTTCTTT. The rearrangement joins TRBV6-1 to TRBJ1-1; D is uncertain. The ends were cut back, 2 bases at V and 4 bases at J, with 11 bases in the middle. CDR3 size: 14 residues. Germline CDR1 reads MNHNS; CDR2 reads SASEGT.

The DNA of the CDR3 is TGTGCCAGCAGCCTCGCCCGCTCCTACGAGCAGTACTTC. This translates into CASSLARSYEQYF. The chain links TRBV7-9 to TRBJ2-7; D not certain. The CDR3 has 13 amino acids. The V and J ends lost 5 bases and 0 bases respectively, with 8 bases between them. Germline V gene lookup returns CDR1 SEHNR and CDR2 FQNEAQ (reference sequence).